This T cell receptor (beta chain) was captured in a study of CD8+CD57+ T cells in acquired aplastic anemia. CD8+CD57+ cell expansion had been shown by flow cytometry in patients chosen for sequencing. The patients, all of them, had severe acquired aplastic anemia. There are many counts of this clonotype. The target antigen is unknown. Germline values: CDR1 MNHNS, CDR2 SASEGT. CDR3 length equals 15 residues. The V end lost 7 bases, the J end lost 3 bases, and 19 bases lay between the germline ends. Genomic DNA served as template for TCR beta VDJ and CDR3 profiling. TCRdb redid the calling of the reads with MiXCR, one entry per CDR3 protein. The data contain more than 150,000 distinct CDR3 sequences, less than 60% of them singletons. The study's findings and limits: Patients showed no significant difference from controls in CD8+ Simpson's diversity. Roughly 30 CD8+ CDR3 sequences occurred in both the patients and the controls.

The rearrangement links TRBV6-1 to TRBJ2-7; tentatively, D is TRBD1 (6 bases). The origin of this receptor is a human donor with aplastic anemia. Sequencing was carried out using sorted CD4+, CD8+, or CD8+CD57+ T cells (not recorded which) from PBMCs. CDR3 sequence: CASNTADSLFYEQYF. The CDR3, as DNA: TGTGCCAGCAATACCGCGGACAGCTTATTCTACGAGCAGTACTTC.